These T cell receptor beta chains were read from a single sample in a study of human T cells and chemical hapten exposure. MiXCR, run by TCRdb on the RACE reads, gives a single entry per CDR3 protein. The table has around 110,000 distinct CDR3 sequences, 11% seen once. The sequencing here drew on whole blood, taken in connection with sensitization to the hapten diphenylcyclopropenone (DPC). These receptors came from a woman aged 50 to 60 with alopecia areata. Some clones in this sample may be carry-over from other donors' samples. CDR3s include the opening cysteine and the closing phenylalanine or tryptophan. A D gene is named only where the DNA matches it firmly. Clone size is not always given. Where it is, it says once, few, many or a class for expanded clones.

TRBJ2-4	-	TRBV12-3/TRBV12-4	-	CASSLSDWLAKNIQYF	TGTGCCAGCAGTTTGAGCGACTGGCTAGCCAAAAACATTCAGTACTTC
TRBJ1-5	-	TRBV2	-	CASSEGQEINQPQHF	TGTGCCAGCAGTGAAGGACAGGAGATCAATCAGCCCCAGCATTTT
TRBJ2-7	-	TRBV12-3/TRBV12-4	-	CASSLGTPNEQYF	TGTGCCAGCAGTCTCGGGACTCCCAACGAGCAGTACTTC
TRBJ2-1	many	TRBV19	TRBD2	CASSIGAGGLYNEQFF	TGTGCCAGTAGTATAGGAGCGGGGGGGCTTTACAATGAGCAGTTCTTC
TRBJ1-6	few	TRBV21-1	-	CASSKVDRTPKVYNSPLHF	TGTGCCAGCAGCAAAGTAGACAGGACTCCAAAAGTCTATAATTCACCCCTCCACTTT
TRBJ1-1	few	TRBV13	-	CASSKDTNTEAFF	TGTGCCAGCAGCAAGGACACGAACACTGAAGCTTTCTTT
TRBJ2-7	few	TRBV29-1	TRBD1	CSVEGRDLTGSSYEQYF	TGCAGCGTTGAAGGAAGGGATTTGACAGGGAGCTCCTACGAGCAGTACTTC
TRBJ2-2	few	TRBV6-5	TRBD2	CASTPGLAGSGELFF	TGTGCCAGCACCCCTGGGCTAGCGGGTTCCGGGGAGCTGTTTTTT
TRBJ2-3	-	TRBV5-1	TRBD1	CASSPDRADTDTQYF	TGCGCCAGCAGCCCCGACAGGGCCGACACAGATACGCAGTATTTT
TRBJ1-2	-	TRBV5-6	-	CASSLAGLNYGYTF	TGTGCCAGCAGCTTGGCCGGCCTGAACTATGGCTACACCTTC
TRBJ2-1	-	TRBV12-3/TRBV12-4	-	CASSFKVGEQFF	TGTGCCAGCAGTTTTAAGGTTGGGGAGCAGTTCTTC
TRBJ1-6	few	TRBV10-3	TRBD1	CAISGQRGTGGQTSPLHF	TGTGCCATCAGTGGCCAAAGGGGAACAGGGGGCCAGACTTCACCCCTCCACTTT
TRBJ2-5	many	TRBV5-1	-	CASSFGSQETQYF	TGCGCCAGCAGCTTTGGGTCCCAAGAGACCCAGTACTTC
TRBJ1-5	few	TRBV12-3/TRBV12-4	-	CASSLRRLNQPQHF	TGTGCCAGCAGTTTACGAAGGCTCAATCAGCCCCAGCATTTT
TRBJ2-2	-	TRBV21-1	-	CAIRQGRCGNTGELFF	TGTGCCATCCGCCAGGGAAGGTGCGGAAACACCGGGGAGCTGTTTTTT
TRBJ1-1	many	TRBV12-3/TRBV12-4	-	CASSPGSVNTEAFF	TGTGCCAGCAGCCCTGGTAGCGTCAACACTGAAGCTTTCTTT
TRBJ2-5	few	TRBV5-1	-	CASSLVGRETQYF	TGCGCCAGCAGCTTGGTGGGGAGAGAGACCCAGTACTTC